Shown below are 29 T cell receptor beta chains from a single sample sequenced in a study of CD8 T cells in ankylosing spondylitis. TCRdb passed the 5' RACE reads through MiXCR, listing each CDR3 protein once. The table includes approximately 350,000 distinct CDR3 sequences, roughly 14% detected once. Sequenced: blood, either unsorted or a sorted T cell fraction (not recorded which). Every receptor here comes from a male donor with ankylosing spondylitis or in good health (not recorded which).

The rearrangement joins TRBV5-1 to TRBJ2-7; a weak D match, TRBD2 (7 bases). The length of the CDR3 is 15 residues. Trimming removed 0 bases from V and 1 base from J, with 11 bases in between. Germline V gives CDR1 SGHRS, CDR2 YFSETQ. CDR3 protein: CASSLAGGGSYEQYF. The CDR3 nucleotides read TGCGCCAGCAGCTTGGCGGGGGGCGGATCCTACGAGCAGTACTTC.

There are a few counts of this clonotype. The chain recombines TRBV2 with TRBJ2-1; D gene ambiguous. The V gene's germline CDR1 is SNHLY and CDR2 FYNNEI. V was cut by 4 bases and J by 6 bases, with 10 bases left in between. The CDR3 has 13 residues. CDR3 sequence reads: CASSVQEGNEQFF. The CDR3 DNA follows: TGTGCCAGCAGTGTCCAGGAAGGCAATGAGCAGTTCTTC.

This clonotype was detected a few times. The gene calls are TRBV6-5 and TRBJ2-7; D is possibly TRBD1 (6 bases). There are 15 residues in the CDR3. The germline CDR1 and CDR2 sequences are MNHEY and SVGAGI. Trimming took off 4 bases at V and 1 base at J, with 14 bases between the two ends. CDR3 sequence (DNA): TGTGCCAGCAGTTCCCGACAGGCCTTGTCCTACGAGCAGTACTTC. It specifies CASSSRQALSYEQYF.

The J gene is TRBJ1-2, the V gene TRBV5-1; TRBD1 is a possible D gene (5 bases). The CDR3 has 14 residues. The V and J ends lost 0 bases and 4 bases respectively, with 10 bases between them. Per germline, CDR1 SGHRS and CDR2 YFSETQ. The CDR3 is CASSLVGDSYGYTF. CDR3 in DNA: TGCGCCAGCAGCTTGGTAGGGGACTCCTATGGCTACACCTTC.

This chain uses TRBV19 with TRBJ1-5, with 8 bases fitting TRBD1. Germline V gene data show CDR1 as LNHDA and CDR2 as SQIVND (reference sequence). Trimming at V came to 3 bases and at J to 7 bases, leaving 8 bases not matched to a gene. The CDR3 consists of 15 residues. CDR3 in amino acids: CASSIGGTGGQPQHF. DNA of the CDR3: TGTGCCAGTAGTATTGGGGGAACAGGGGGGCAGCCCCAGCATTTT.

The rearrangement links TRBV12-5 to TRBJ2-3, with 7 bases identical to TRBD2. Trimming removed 3 bases from V and 4 bases from J; junction bases left unmatched: 7. The CDR3 has 15 residues. CDR1 and CDR2 (germline): LGHNT, FRNRAP. CDR3 in DNA: TGTGCTAGTGGTTTCGGGGAGGGCCTCGCAGATACGCAGTATTTT. This sequence encodes CASGFGEGLADTQYF.

This clonotype was counted at least ten times. V and J are TRBV25-1 and TRBJ2-5; D call uncertain. The germline gives CDR1 MGHDK, CDR2 SYGVNS. V lost 1 base and J lost 0, with 6 bases in between. This CDR3 has 14 amino acids. The CDR3 DNA sequence: TGTGCCAGCAGTGAATTCAGTTACCAAGAGACCCAGTACTTC. Its translation is CASSEFSYQETQYF.

V usage is TRBV28 and J usage is TRBJ2-2, with unresolved D. CDR3 length: 11 amino acids. V lost 7 bases and J lost 9, with 9 bases in between. Germline V gene sequence: CDR1 MDHEN, CDR2 SYDVKM. Here the CDR3 reads CASTEDRELFF. CDR3 bases: TGTGCCAGCACCGAGGATCGGGAGCTGTTTTTT.

This clonotype was recorded a few times. The chain joins TRBV3-1 to TRBJ1-1; D perhaps matches TRBD1 (5 bases). CDR3 size: 13 residues. CDR1 is LGHDT and CDR2 is YNNKEL in the germline V gene (reference sequence). V lost 10 bases, J lost 3 bases, and 15 bases lay in between. The CDR3 protein is CATYAGGDTEAFF. The CDR3 coding sequence is TGTGCCACCTACGCCGGGGGAGACACTGAAGCTTTCTTT.

The gene calls are TRBV6-6 and TRBJ2-2, with no clear D. V was trimmed by 2 bases and J by 8 bases, leaving 6 bases between them. The CDR3 has 12 amino acids. Germline V gene sequence: CDR1 MNHNY, CDR2 SVGAGI (reference sequence). DNA of the CDR3: TGTGCCAGCAGTTACCCAGAGGGGGAGCTGTTTTTT. Translation: CASSYPEGELFF.

This clonotype has ten or more counts. The J gene is TRBJ1-6, the V gene TRBV20-1; D unresolved. Trimming pared 3 bases from V and 8 bases from J, leaving 11 bases between. The CDR3 consists of 13 residues. Germline lookup yields CDR1 DFQATT and CDR2 SNEGSKA (reference sequence). Here the CDR3 reads CSASKGRDSPLHF. The CDR3 nucleotides are TGCAGTGCTAGCAAGGGAAGAGATTCACCCCTCCACTTT.

The chain carries TRBV4-2 and TRBJ2-5; no reliable D call. V was clipped by 0 bases and J by 2 bases, with 13 bases between them. This CDR3 contains 16 residues. Per the germline V gene, CDR1 is LGHNA and CDR2 is YNFKEQ. Here the CDR3 reads CASSQDWLGVQETQYF. Written as DNA, the CDR3 is TGTGCCAGCAGCCAAGATTGGCTAGGAGTACAAGAGACCCAGTACTTC.

The chain employs TRBV5-1 and TRBJ1-2; no clear D. The CDR3 length is 13 residues. Germline lookup yields CDR1 SGHRS and CDR2 YFSETQ. The V and J ends lost 4 bases and 1 base respectively, with 8 bases between them. The CDR3 sequence is CASSPADNYGYTF. Written as DNA, the CDR3 is TGCGCCAGCAGCCCGGCCGATAACTATGGCTACACCTTC.

This clonotype occurred a few times. The chain is built from TRBV10-3 and TRBJ2-7; TRBD2 is a possible D gene (6 bases). The CDR3 extends over 14 amino acids. Germline V gene lookup returns CDR1 ENHRY and CDR2 SYGVKD. V was shortened by 5 bases and J by 1 base, with 12 bases between the two germline ends. This CDR3 is CAISPGTPSYEQYF. In nucleotides, the CDR3 is TGTGCCATCAGTCCCGGGACTCCTTCCTACGAGCAGTACTTC.

This clonotype was seen a handful of times. The rearrangement links TRBV6-5 to TRBJ1-2; 7 nucleotides agree with TRBD1. The ends lost 2 bases at V and 8 bases at J; junction bases unmatched: 14. Germline V gene sequence: CDR1 MNHEY, CDR2 SVGAGI. The CDR3 consists of 16 residues. The DNA of the CDR3 is TGTGCCAGCAGTTACCAACTGACAGGGAAGGAAGGGGGCTACACCTTC. Protein: CASSYQLTGKEGGYTF.

A few counts support this clonotype. It may be a read error: a sequence one base away is much more abundant. The chain recombines TRBV7-2 with TRBJ1-4; no clear D gene. Germline lookup yields CDR1 SGHTA and CDR2 FQGNSA. The CDR3 consists of 14 residues. The V and J ends lost 1 base and 2 bases respectively, with 5 bases between them. The CDR3 region is CASSLVGTNEKLFF. For the CDR3, the DNA is TGTGCCAGCAGCTTAGTAGGGACTAATGAAAAACTGTTTTTT.

This clonotype was observed a handful of times. The genes are TRBV5-1 and TRBJ2-4; 8 bases are shared with TRBD2. Germline V lookup: CDR1 SGHRS, CDR2 YFSETQ. V lost 0 bases and J lost 6; bases outside the gene matches: 14. This CDR3 is built from 18 residues. DNA for the CDR3: TGCGCCAGCAGCTTGGAAGCAGTTCAAACGGGGGGGCGAAACATTCAGTACTTC. Its translation: CASSLEAVQTGGRNIQYF.

The rearrangement uses TRBV5-1 and TRBJ2-2, with 8 bases aligning to TRBD1. The CDR3 sequence is 16 residues long. Germline CDR1 reads SGHRS; CDR2 reads YFSETQ. The junction had 8 bases not matched to a gene; V was cut back by 6 bases and J by 1 base. The chain's CDR3 is CASKNSGQGNTGELFF. CDR3 bases: TGCGCCAGCAAAAATTCTGGACAGGGGAACACCGGGGAGCTGTTTTTT.

The V call is TRBV18, the J call TRBJ1-5; 7 positions match TRBD1. Germline CDR1 reads KGHSH; CDR2 reads LQKENI. The V gene end was trimmed by 0 bases and the J gene end by 4 bases; junction bases not matched to a gene: 3. This CDR3 has 15 amino acids. In DNA, the CDR3 is TGTGCCAGCTCACCACCAGCAGGGGGGAATCAGCCCCAGCATTTT. Residues: CASSPPAGGNQPQHF.

Only a few counts were recorded for this clonotype. The V gene is TRBV7-6, the J gene TRBJ2-1; D unresolved. This CDR3 is 13 amino acids long. CDR1 is SGHVS and CDR2 is FNYEAQ in the germline V gene. The V end lost 2 bases, the J end lost 3 bases, and 5 bases lay between the germline ends. CDR3 amino acids: CASSLSIYNEQFF. The CDR3 coding sequence is TGTGCCAGCAGCTTAAGCATCTACAATGAGCAGTTCTTC.

A few counts support this clonotype. The chain employs TRBV5-6 and TRBJ1-5, with D tentatively TRBD1 (5 bases). V was cut by 4 bases and J by 3 bases, with 17 bases left in between. The CDR3 length is 16 residues. Germline assignment: CDR1 SGHDT and CDR2 YYEEEE. The CDR3 loop reads CASSQIMGGANQPQHF. The CDR3 bases are TGTGCCAGCAGCCAGATCATGGGGGGAGCCAATCAGCCCCAGCATTTT.

A few counts support this clonotype. The chain carries TRBV18 and TRBJ2-5; 7 bases fit TRBD2. V shed 6 bases, J shed 2 bases, and the junction held 9 bases outside the gene matches. This CDR3 region has 15 residues. Germline V CDR1 and CDR2: KGHSH, LQKENI. The CDR3 bases are TGTGCCAGCTCGGGAGCGGGGACCCTACAAGAGACCCAGTACTTC. This translates into CASSGAGTLQETQYF.

This clonotype came up a few times. V gene TRBV5-1 combines with J gene TRBJ2-2, with D possibly being TRBD1 (5 bases). V lost 2 bases, J lost 4 bases, and 12 bases lay in between. Germline assignment: CDR1 SGHRS and CDR2 YFSETQ. CDR3 length: 15 amino acids. In nucleotides, the CDR3 is TGCGCCAGCAGCTTTGCCAGGGTGGCCACCGGGGAGCTGTTTTTT. Protein: CASSFARVATGELFF.

This clonotype has only one observation. This chain connects TRBV6-5 to TRBJ2-1, with D unresolved. The V and J ends lost 2 bases and 8 bases respectively, with 10 bases between them. This CDR3 has 13 amino acids. The germline gives CDR1 MNHEY, CDR2 SVGAGI. The CDR3 nucleotides are TGTGCCAGCAGTTACGGCATGTCCGATGAGCAGTTCTTC. Protein product: CASSYGMSDEQFF.

J is TRBJ2-5 and V is TRBV27; no clear D gene. V lost 0 bases and J 1 base, leaving 12 bases between the germline ends. CDR1 MNHEY and CDR2 SMNVEV come from the germline V gene (reference sequence). This CDR3 has 16 residues. DNA for the CDR3: TGTGCCAGCAGTTTATCGGTGTTACGGAGCCAAGAGACCCAGTACTTC. Amino acids: CASSLSVLRSQETQYF.

The rearrangement joins TRBV5-1 to TRBJ1-1; D call uncertain. Germline V gene lookup returns CDR1 SGHRS and CDR2 YFSETQ. The CDR3 runs 16 residues. Deletions cut 0 bases from V and 1 base from J, with 13 bases between. CDR3 DNA sequence: TGCGCCAGCAGCTTGGCCTACGGGGATGGGAACACTGAAGCTTTCTTT. Amino acid sequence: CASSLAYGDGNTEAFF. The full variable domain, with the rest looked up from reference TRBV5-1 and TRBJ1-1, is KAGVTQTPRYLIKTRGQQVTLSCSPISGHRSVSWYQQTPGQGLQFLFEYFSETQRNKGNFPGRFSGRQFSNSRSEMNVSTLELGDSALYLCASSLAYGDGNTEAFFGQGTRLTVV.

This clonotype showed up just a few times. The chain joins TRBV5-1 to TRBJ2-1; tentative D call: TRBD1 (5 bases). The CDR3 consists of 17 residues. V lost 5 bases and J lost 0, with 18 bases in between. Germline values: CDR1 SGHRS, CDR2 YFSETQ. This chain's CDR3 is CASSLDTQESSYNEQFF. In DNA, the CDR3 is TGCGCCAGCAGTTTAGACACACAGGAAAGCTCCTACAATGAGCAGTTCTTC.

About this clonotype: Sequence at one end of the junction differs from germline and may be a read error. This chain uses TRBV20-1 with TRBJ2-2, with D perhaps TRBD2 (6 bases). Germline CDR1 DFQATT, CDR2 SNEGSKA (reference sequence). The CDR3 loop spans 15 amino acids. CDR3 sequence (DNA): TGCAGTGCGAGAGCAGGGACTGCTAACACCGGGGAGCTGTTTTTT. Encoded protein: CSARAGTANTGELFF.

This clonotype was observed a few times. The rearrangement links TRBV7-2 to TRBJ2-3, with TRBD2 matching over 10 bases. CDR3 length: 15 residues. The J segment lost 2 bases and the V segment lost 5 bases, leaving 4 bases of the junction unmatched. Germline CDR1 reads SGHTA; CDR2 reads FQGNSA. The chain's CDR3 is CASSRTSGITDTQYF. Here the CDR3 DNA reads TGTGCCAGCAGCCGGACTAGCGGTATCACAGATACGCAGTATTTT.